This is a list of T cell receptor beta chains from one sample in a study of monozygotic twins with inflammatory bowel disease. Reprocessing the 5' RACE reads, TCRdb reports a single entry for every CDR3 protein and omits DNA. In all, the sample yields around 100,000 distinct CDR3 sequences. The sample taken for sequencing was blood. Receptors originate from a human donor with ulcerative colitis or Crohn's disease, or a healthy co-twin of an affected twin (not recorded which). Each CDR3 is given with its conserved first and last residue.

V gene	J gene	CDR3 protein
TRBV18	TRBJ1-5	CASSRQGFSNQPQHF
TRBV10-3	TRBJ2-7	CATGTGGHEQYF
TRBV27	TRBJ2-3	CASSLTETADTQYF
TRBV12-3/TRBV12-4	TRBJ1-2	CASSFADREMGGYTF
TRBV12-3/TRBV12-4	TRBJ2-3	CASSHGGFSDTQYF
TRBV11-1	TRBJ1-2	CASSLPGRQGTSNYGYTF
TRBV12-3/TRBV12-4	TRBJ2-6	CASILVGANVLTF
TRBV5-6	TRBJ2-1	CASSNELEQFF
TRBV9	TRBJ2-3	CASSFGQGGTDTQYF
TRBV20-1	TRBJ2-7	CSARVTGLFYEQYF
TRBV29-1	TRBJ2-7	CSVTLGGVRKTYEQYF
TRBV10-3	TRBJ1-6	CAISESGRTAGSSYNSPLHF
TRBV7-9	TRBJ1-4	CASSLDEKLFF
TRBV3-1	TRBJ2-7	CASSVKGSYEQYF
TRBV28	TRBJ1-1	CASSPLWDDAEAFF
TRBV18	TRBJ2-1	CASSRLQGSDTGEQFF
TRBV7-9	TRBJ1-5	CASSQTGDGQPQHF
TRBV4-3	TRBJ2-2	CASSSGTVNTGELFF
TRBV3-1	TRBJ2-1	CASSQMTSGRGNEQFF
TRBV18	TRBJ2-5	CASSPIMGLAGTQETQYF
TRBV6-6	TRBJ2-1	CASSTTQGVNEQFF
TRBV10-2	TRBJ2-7	CASSPPLAETYEQYF
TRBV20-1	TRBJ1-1	CSARPTPGQGAGAFF
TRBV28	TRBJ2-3	CASSPHTGATDTQYF
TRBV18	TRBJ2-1	CASTGLAGGFYNEQFF
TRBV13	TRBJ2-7	CASSLETGVNEQYF
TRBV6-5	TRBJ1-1	CASSYYHRDGQNTEAFF
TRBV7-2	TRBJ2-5	CASSRDGVKGWETQYF
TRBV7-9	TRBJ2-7	CASSRRQVAYEQYF
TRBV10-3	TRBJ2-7	CAIRTGVTYEQYF
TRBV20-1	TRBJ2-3	CSARASGYTDTQYF
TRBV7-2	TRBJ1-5	CASSRGRGEGNQPQHF
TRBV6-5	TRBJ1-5	CASSSWGSNQPQHF
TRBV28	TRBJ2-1	CASSPTPKGEQFF
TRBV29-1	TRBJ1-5	CSVLNPRPPQPQHF
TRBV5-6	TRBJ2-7	CASSRYKTGMAYEQYF
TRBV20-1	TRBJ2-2	CSASGLANGELFF
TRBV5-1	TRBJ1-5	CASSSSRDSNQPQHF
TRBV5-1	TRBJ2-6	CASRGGVPPGANVLTF
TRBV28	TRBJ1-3	CASSLPPTDPLSGNTIYF
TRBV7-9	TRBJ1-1	CASRPPFRESNTEAFF
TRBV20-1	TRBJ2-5	CSATGTSGRETQYF
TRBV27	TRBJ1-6	CASSLVGISYNSPLHF
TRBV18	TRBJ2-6	CASSPAFVSGANVLTF
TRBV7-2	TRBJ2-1	CASSLTSGRPGNEQFF
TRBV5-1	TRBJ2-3	CASSLLLSVTDTQYF
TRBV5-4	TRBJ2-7	CASSFGLAGGPSYEQYF
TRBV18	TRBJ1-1	CASSPGFDTEAFF
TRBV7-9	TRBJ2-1	CASSSRRPTSKNNEQFF
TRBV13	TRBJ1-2	CASSTRTGGGYTF
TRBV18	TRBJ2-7	CASSLRPGLAGAYEQYF
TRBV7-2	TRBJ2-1	CASSSSMRGQFF
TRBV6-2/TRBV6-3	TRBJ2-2	CASRPSGRRNTGELFF
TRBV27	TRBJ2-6	CASSLYFGSGANVLTF
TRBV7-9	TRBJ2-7	CASSLTSGNSYEQYF
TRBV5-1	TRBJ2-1	CASSLIPLFEGNEQFF
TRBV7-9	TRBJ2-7	CASSLYTYEQYF
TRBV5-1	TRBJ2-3	CASKVTVTSTDTQYF
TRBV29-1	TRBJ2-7	CSVRDAGRDEQYF